This T cell receptor (beta chain) is drawn from a study of cytomegalovirus exposure and HLA in healthy donors. PCR involved 60 Vbeta and 13 Jbeta primers. The repertoire was sequenced with immunoSEQ multiplex PCR; TCRdb's copy has only in-frame clones and lacks some. In the table there are tens of thousands of clones, roughly 70% of which are singletons. With 5 bases removed from V and 0 bases from J, the gap between germline ends came to 16 bases. The germline gives CDR1 LGHNA, CDR2 YNFKEQ. The CDR3 covers 16 residues. This clone came up a few times. The rearrangement uses TRBV4-2 and TRBJ1-2; perhaps TRBD1 as D (6 bases). The sequence came from a man aged 45 to 65 in good health and CMV-seronegative. Input material: PBMCs. The CDR3 loop reads CASSSQQGLSNYGYTF. Here the CDR3 DNA reads TGTGCCAGCAGCTCTCAACAGGGATTATCTAACTATGGCTACACCTTC.